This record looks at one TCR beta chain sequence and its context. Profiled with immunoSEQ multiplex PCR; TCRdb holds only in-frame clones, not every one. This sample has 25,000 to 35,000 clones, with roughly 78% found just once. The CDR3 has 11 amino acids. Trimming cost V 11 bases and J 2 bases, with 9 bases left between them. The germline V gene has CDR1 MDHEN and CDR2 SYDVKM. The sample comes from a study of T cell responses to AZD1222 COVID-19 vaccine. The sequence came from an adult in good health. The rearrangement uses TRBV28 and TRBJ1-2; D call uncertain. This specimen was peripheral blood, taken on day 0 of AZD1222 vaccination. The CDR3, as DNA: TGTGCCGCCGGGAGGAACTATGGCTACACCTTC. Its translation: CAAGRNYGYTF.